This TCR beta chain came from a study of blood T cell dynamics during melanoma immunotherapy. Germline V lookup: CDR1 MGHRA, CDR2 YSYEKL. V lost 0 bases to trimming and J lost 7 bases, with 13 bases between them. The CDR3 is 15 amino acids. Time point denoted: week 3, after first cycle of checkpoint inhibitor. Patients had no prior systemic cancer treatment, immunosuppressants or other active cancers. In its sample, this clone was seen once. Antigen unknown. The study, taken as a whole, reports: The most clonal sorted CD8+ subset, immune-effector cells, was closest to cell-free DNA CDR3 sequences.

Clones were read by immunoSEQ multiplex PCR, and TCRdb kept only the in-frame ones, dropping some. This sample has 15,000 or so clones; 91% occur once, and the top ten carry approximately 0.19%. The source material was effector memory CD8+ T cells from blood, sampled from a patient treated with checkpoint blockade. This chain uses TRBV4-1 with TRBJ2-1, with D hard to call. The clonotype originates from a human donor with melanoma. CDR3 nucleotides: TGCGCCAGCAGCCAAGAGGAGAACCAGCTTAATGAGCAGTTCTTC. Translating it yields CASSQEENQLNEQFF.